Reported below is one TCR beta chain. Study processing details: Amplification from reference gene primers served as the basis for estimated nucleated cell counts. The protocol was immunoSEQ multiplex PCR, while the TCRdb copy is restricted to in-frame clones and leaves out a portion. That table is the source of V, J and clone size, and D and trimming were worked out from the DNA. The sample records some 350,000 clones, around nine tenths being singletons. The source of the sample is a study of blood T cell repertoires in COVID-19. At the level of the study: COVID-19 samples from acute and convalescent phases originated in the United States, Italy and Spain. T cells, B-cell-depleted T cells, or PBMCs supplied cDNA or gDNA.

CDR3 length: 15 residues. The germline gives CDR1 SGHRS, CDR2 YFSETQ. V lost 4 bases, J lost 2 bases, and 15 bases lay in between. The sequenced sample was peripheral blood. V is TRBV5-1 and J is TRBJ2-5, with D unresolved. The TCR was taken from a human donor in a cohort sampled during active COVID-19. The CDR3 spells CASSPGSATQETQYF. The CDR3 coding sequence is TGCGCCAGCAGCCCAGGTTCCGCCACGCAAGAGACCCAGTACTTC. Full variable domain (rest looked up from reference TRBV5-1 and TRBJ2-5): KAGVTQTPRYLIKTRGQQVTLSCSPISGHRSVSWYQQTPGQGLQFLFEYFSETQRNKGNFPGRFSGRQFSNSRSEMNVSTLELGDSALYLCASSPGSATQETQYFGPGTRLLVL.